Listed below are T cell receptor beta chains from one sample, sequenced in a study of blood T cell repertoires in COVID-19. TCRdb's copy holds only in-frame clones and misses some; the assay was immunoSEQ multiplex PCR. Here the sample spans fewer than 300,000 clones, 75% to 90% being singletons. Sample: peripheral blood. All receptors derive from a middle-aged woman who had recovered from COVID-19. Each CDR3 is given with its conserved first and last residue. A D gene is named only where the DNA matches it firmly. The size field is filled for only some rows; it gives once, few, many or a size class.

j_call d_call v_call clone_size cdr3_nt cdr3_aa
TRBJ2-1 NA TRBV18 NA TGTGCCAGCTCACCAGCGGGACAGAATGAGCAGTTCTTC CASSPAGQNEQFF
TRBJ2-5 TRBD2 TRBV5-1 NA TGCGCCAGCAGTCCTAGCGGGGAGTTGCAAGAGACCCAGTACTTC CASSPSGELQETQYF
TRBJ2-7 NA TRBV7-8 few TGTGCCAGCAGCTTAGGAGGGATCCCCGAGCAGTACTTC CASSLGGIPEQYF
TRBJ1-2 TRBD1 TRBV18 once TGTGCCAGCTCACCCGGGACAGGGTTGAATGGCTATGGCTACACCTTC CASSPGTGLNGYGYTF
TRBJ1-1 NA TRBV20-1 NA TGCAGTGCTAGTAAGAGGAACACTGAAGCTTTCTTT CSASKRNTEAFF
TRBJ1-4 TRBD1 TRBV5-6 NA TGTGCCAGCAGCGTGAACAGGGGAGTCGGAAAACTGTTTTTT CASSVNRGVGKLFF
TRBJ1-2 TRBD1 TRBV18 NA TGTGCCAGCTCACTAGGGACAGGACCAGTTCGAGGCTATGGCTACACCTTC CASSLGTGPVRGYGYTF
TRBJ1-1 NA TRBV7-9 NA TGTGCCAGCAGCCCCCTTGGGGGACTCGAAGCTTTCTTT CASSPLGGLEAFF
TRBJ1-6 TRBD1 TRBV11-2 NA TGTGCCAGCCGCCGAGGGACAGGCTATTCACCCCTCCACTTT CASRRGTGYSPLHF
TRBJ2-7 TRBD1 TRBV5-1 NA TGCGCCAGCAGCTTGCAGGGGGCGCACGAGCAGTACTTC CASSLQGAHEQYF
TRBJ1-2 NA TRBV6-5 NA TGTGCCAGCAGTTACTCACAAGCGTATGGCTACACCTTC CASSYSQAYGYTF
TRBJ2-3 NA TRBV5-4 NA TGTGCCAGCAGCTTCCCTATGACTAGCACAGATACGCAGTATTTT CASSFPMTSTDTQYF
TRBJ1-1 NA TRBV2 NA TGTGCCAGCAGCCTACTCCTTGCTAACACTGAAGCTTTCTTT CASSLLLANTEAFF
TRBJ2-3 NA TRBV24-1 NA TGTGCCACCAGTGACCCCTCCCGGGCGGGCGGAGATACGCAGTATTTT CATSDPSRAGGDTQYF
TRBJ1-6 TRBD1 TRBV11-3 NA TGTGCCAGCAGCTTGGGACAGGGGGGTTCACCCCTCCACTTT CASSLGQGGSPLHF
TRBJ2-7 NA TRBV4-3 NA TGCGCCAGCAGCCAAGATTCCCGGGGAACCTACGAGCAGTACTTC CASSQDSRGTYEQYF
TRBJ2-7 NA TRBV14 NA TGTGCCAGCAGCCGCATGGGGGGGCGCCACGAGCAGTACTTC CASSRMGGRHEQYF
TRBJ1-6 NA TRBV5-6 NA TGTGCCAGCAGCCCAGGGGCAAATAATTCACCCCTCCACTTT CASSPGANNSPLHF
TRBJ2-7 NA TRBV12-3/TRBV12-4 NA TGTGCCAGCAGCTTCTCCTACGAGCAGTACTTC CASSFSYEQYF
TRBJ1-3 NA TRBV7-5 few TGTGCCAGAAGCTTATTGATCCCTATATGCTCTGGAAACACCATATATTTT CARSLLIPICSGNTIYF
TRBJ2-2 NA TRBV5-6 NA TGTGCCAGCAGCCTCGGAGTGAGGGGGGAGCTGTTTTTT CASSLGVRGELFF
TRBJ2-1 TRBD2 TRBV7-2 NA TGTGCCAGCGCCGGGGGGAGCTCCTACAATGAGCAGTTCTTC CASAGGSSYNEQFF
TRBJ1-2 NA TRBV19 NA TGTGCCAGTAGTATATTGGGCAACGGCTACACCTTC CASSILGNGYTF
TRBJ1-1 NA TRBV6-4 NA TGTGCCAGCAGTGACTCGACCAGGGGTGCGAAAGCTTTCTTT CASSDSTRGAKAFF
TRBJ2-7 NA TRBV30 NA TGTGCCTGGAGTGTACAGACGCAGTACTTC CAWSVQTQYF
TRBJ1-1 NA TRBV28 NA TGTGCCAGCAGGGCCCCGGGGGGCACTGAAGCTTTCTTT CASRAPGGTEAFF
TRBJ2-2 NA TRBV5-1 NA TGCGCCAGCAGCTTGGGGCAGGTGGCCGGGGAGCTGTTTTTT CASSLGQVAGELFF